This T cell receptor (beta chain) was captured by sequencing in a study of blood T cell repertoires in COVID-19. This clone appeared a single time. Authors' methods: For nucleated cells, counts were estimated from reference gene primer amplification. Assay used: immunoSEQ multiplex PCR; TCRdb lists only in-frame clones, some missing. V and J calls and clone size are given by that table; D and trimming were obtained from the DNA. The sample has roughly 150,000 clones, 70% to 90% seen once. Looked up from germline, CDR1 is SGHAT and CDR2 is FQNNGV. The CDR3 contains 12 residues. Trimming took off 1 base at V and 7 bases at J, with 5 bases between the two ends.

This chain uses TRBV11-2 with TRBJ2-1; D ambiguous. The TCR sequence derives from a woman aged 80 or over with COVID-19, enrolled during active disease. Sequences were obtained from peripheral blood. The CDR3 region is CASSLALNEQFF. CDR3 DNA: TGTGCCAGCAGCTTAGCGTTAAATGAGCAGTTCTTC.